These 22 T cell receptor beta chains came from one sample sequenced in a study of cytomegalovirus exposure and HLA in healthy donors. It was with 60 Vbeta and 13 Jbeta primers that the PCR ran. The method was immunoSEQ multiplex PCR; TCRdb's version includes in-frame clones alone and lacks a portion of them. The repertoire has some 100,000 clones, around three quarters of them found once; the top ten carry 7.7%. Sample: PBMCs. Receptors were obtained from a woman aged 50 to 60 in good health and CMV-seropositive.

V and J are TRBV9 and TRBJ1-3; 7 bases map to TRBD1. CDR1 is SGDLS, CDR2 YYNGEE, per germline. The CDR3 contains 14 residues. Trimming took 6 bases from V and 7 from J; bases not matched to a gene: 10. This chain's CDR3 is CASILRRGPNTIYF. In DNA form, the CDR3 reads TGTGCCAGCATCCTACGTAGGGGGCCCAACACCATATATTTT.

V gene TRBV7-8 combines with J gene TRBJ1-1; D gene unclear. Looked up from germline, CDR1 is SGHVS and CDR2 is FQNEAQ. V was clipped by 6 bases and J by 2 bases, with 10 bases between them. This CDR3 region has 13 residues. This CDR3 is CASSITVNTEAFF. CDR3 sequence (DNA): TGTGCCAGCAGTATAACAGTCAACACTGAAGCTTTCTTT.

The chain joins TRBV13 to TRBJ2-3; D uncertain. CDR1 PRHDT and CDR2 FYEKMQ come from the germline V gene (reference sequence). This CDR3 is built from 14 residues. V was pared by 4 bases and J by 1 base, with 9 bases between. CDR3 nucleotide sequence: TGTGCCAGCAGCTACCACGGTGGCACAGATACGCAGTATTTT. Translation gives CASSYHGGTDTQYF.

V is TRBV2 and J is TRBJ2-1; 10 nucleotides align to TRBD2. The V and J ends lost 6 bases and 8 bases, in that order; junction bases with no gene match: 7. The germline V gene has CDR1 SNHLY and CDR2 FYNNEI. CDR3 length equals 14 residues. The CDR3 nucleotides are TGTGCCAGCAGGCTAGCGGGGGCGGGGGATGAGCAGTTCTTC. It specifies CASRLAGAGDEQFF.

The J gene is TRBJ1-1, the V gene TRBV6-1, with 7 positions matching TRBD1. With V trimmed by 5 bases and J by 10 bases, 10 bases remained unmatched. CDR3 length: 13 residues. Looked up from germline, CDR1 is MNHNS and CDR2 is SASEGT. The CDR3 loop is CASSTGTERGAFF. In DNA form, the CDR3 reads TGTGCCAGCAGTACCGGGACAGAGAGGGGAGCTTTCTTT.

CDR3 in DNA: TGCGCCAGCCGCACCTCAGAGGCGGGGCCTTACAATGAGCAGTTCTTC. As protein: CASRTSEAGPYNEQFF. The gene calls are TRBV5-1 and TRBJ2-1; possibly TRBD2 for D (6 bases). V shed 7 bases and J shed 4 bases, with 21 bases lying between them. The CDR3 length is 16 residues. Germline V CDR1 and CDR2: SGHRS, YFSETQ.

This chain uses TRBV11-2 with TRBJ1-3; no definite D call. Trimming left V 1 base short and J 1 base short, with 5 bases between. This CDR3 is 14 amino acids long. The germline gives CDR1 SGHAT, CDR2 FQNNGV. The CDR3 loop is CASSLAVSGNTIYF. The CDR3 DNA reads TGTGCCAGCAGCTTAGCTGTTTCTGGAAACACCATATATTTT. Full variable domain (remainder filled in from reference TRBV11-2 and TRBJ1-3): EAGVAQSPRYKIIEKRQSVAFWCNPISGHATLYWYQQILGQGPKLLIQFQNNGVVDDSQLPKDRFSAERLKGVDSTLKIQPAKLEDSAVYLCASSLAVSGNTIYFGEGSWLTVV.

The chain links TRBV5-1 to TRBJ2-7; 9 nucleotides match TRBD2. The J segment lost 2 bases and the V segment lost 0 bases, leaving 9 bases of the junction unmatched. The CDR3 is 17 amino acids. Germline lookup yields CDR1 SGHRS and CDR2 YFSETQ. The CDR3, as DNA: TGCGCCAGCAGCTTGGCTAGCGGGGCGGCGTTAGCCTACGAGCAGTACTTC. This translates into CASSLASGAALAYEQYF.

The chain carries TRBV11-2 and TRBJ2-3; weak D call: TRBD2 (5 bases). The CDR3 consists of 14 residues. Per germline, CDR1 SGHAT and CDR2 FQNNGV. The germline V and J ends were trimmed by 5 bases and 2 bases, with 11 bases remaining between them. The CDR3: CASSVDFATDTQYF. The CDR3 nucleotides read TGTGCCAGCAGCGTGGACTTCGCCACAGATACGCAGTATTTT.

In its sample, this clone was seen once. The chain is built from TRBV11-2 and TRBJ2-5, with 10 bases lining up with TRBD1. The CDR3 consists of 14 residues. J lost 9 bases, V lost 0 bases, and 4 bases had no gene match. Germline V gives CDR1 SGHAT, CDR2 FQNNGV. CDR3 sequence reads: CASSLEGQGTPQYF. Here the CDR3 DNA reads TGTGCCAGCAGCTTAGAGGGACAGGGGACTCCCCAGTACTTC.

The rearrangement uses TRBV7-8 and TRBJ1-2; no clear D. CDR1 and CDR2 from the germline V gene are SGHVS and FQNEAQ. Trimming shortened V by 5 bases and J by 3 bases, and 10 bases separated the two germline ends. The CDR3 totals 13 residues. The CDR3, as DNA: TGTGCCAGCAGCCCGGCCGGGGACTATGGCTACACCTTC. Protein: CASSPAGDYGYTF. The full variable domain, completed using reference TRBV7-8 and TRBJ1-2, is GAGVSQSPRYKVAKRGQDVALRCDPISGHVSLFWYQQALGQGPEFLTYFQNEAQLDKSGLPSDRFFAERPEGSVSTLKIQRTQQEDSAVYLCASSPAGDYGYTFGSGTRLTVV.

The genes are TRBV5-1 and TRBJ2-1; 8 bases map to TRBD1. The CDR3 covers 16 residues. With 0 bases clipped from V and 9 bases from J, the junction kept 11 bases outside the gene matches. The germline gives CDR1 SGHRS, CDR2 YFSETQ. For the CDR3, the DNA is TGCGCCAGCAGCTTGGACCCAAAAACAGGGGGTAGTGAGCAGTTCTTC. It encodes CASSLDPKTGGSEQFF.

This chain uses TRBV6-5 with TRBJ1-1, with TRBD1 identical over 11 bases. Germline V lookup: CDR1 MNHEY, CDR2 SVGAGI. The CDR3 runs 15 residues. Unmatched junction bases numbered 2, after V lost 5 bases and J lost 0 bases. The CDR3 loop reads CASSGQGAVNTEAFF. The DNA for the CDR3 is TGTGCCAGCAGTGGACAGGGGGCTGTGAACACTGAAGCTTTCTTT.

The chain joins TRBV11-2 to TRBJ1-3; D is perhaps TRBD1 (6 bases). Trimming cost V 4 bases and J 4 bases, with 14 bases left between them. This CDR3 has 15 amino acids. Germline-derived CDR1 and CDR2 are SGHAT and FQNNGV. This CDR3 is CASSSLTGRGNTIYF. CDR3 sequence (DNA): TGTGCCAGCAGCTCCCTCACAGGGCGGGGAAACACCATATATTTT. The complete variable domain, with remaining parts taken from reference TRBV11-2 and TRBJ1-3, reads EAGVAQSPRYKIIEKRQSVAFWCNPISGHATLYWYQQILGQGPKLLIQFQNNGVVDDSQLPKDRFSAERLKGVDSTLKIQPAKLEDSAVYLCASSSLTGRGNTIYFGEGSWLTVV.

This clone was found a few times. CDR3 bases: TGTGCCAGCAGCTTAGGACAGGGAGGAGATACGCAGTATTTT. Translated: CASSLGQGGDTQYF. The chain couples TRBV7-2 to TRBJ2-3; maybe TRBD1 (7 bases). Germline V gene lookup returns CDR1 SGHTA and CDR2 FQGNSA. V lost 1 base and J lost 5, with 10 bases in between. The CDR3 totals 14 residues.

The gene calls are TRBV6-1 and TRBJ2-7; D not resolved. The V gene lost 8 bases and the J gene lost 0 bases, with 11 bases spanning the gap. The CDR3 extends over 13 amino acids. From germline, CDR1 is MNHNS and CDR2 SASEGT. The DNA of the CDR3 is TGTGCCAGCGGCAATCTCCCCTCCTACGAGCAGTACTTC. Translated, it gives CASGNLPSYEQYF.

The J gene is TRBJ2-5, the V gene TRBV7-8; 11 bases are shared with TRBD2. Per germline, CDR1 SGHVS and CDR2 FQNEAQ. The trim removed 5 bases at V and 3 bases at J, leaving 14 bases unmatched. The CDR3 runs to 18 residues. The chain's CDR3 is CASSVRWLVSGGEETQYF. CDR3 coding DNA: TGTGCCAGCAGCGTACGGTGGTTAGTTAGCGGGGGGGAAGAGACCCAGTACTTC.

This clone was counted between two and nine times. In DNA, the CDR3 is TGTGCCAGCAGCTTATGGGGAACTAGCGGACGCTCCTACAATGAGCAGTTCTTC. Its translation is CASSLWGTSGRSYNEQFF. This chain links TRBV7-6 with TRBJ2-1, with 8 bases that match TRBD2. The J segment lost 0 bases and the V segment lost 2 bases, leaving 9 bases of the junction unmatched. The CDR3 is 18 residues long. Germline V gene data show CDR1 as SGHVS and CDR2 as FNYEAQ.

V is TRBV4-3 and J is TRBJ2-3, with 13 bases that match TRBD2. J lost 1 base, V lost 4 bases, and 8 bases had no gene match. Germline V CDR1 and CDR2: LGHNA, YSLEER. The CDR3 has 18 residues. As DNA, the CDR3 is TGCGCCAGCAGCCGGACTAGCGGGAGAGGAATTGGCACAGATACGCAGTATTTT. Encoded protein: CASSRTSGRGIGTDTQYF.

The rearrangement uses TRBV18 and TRBJ2-5; possibly TRBD1 for D (6 bases). CDR3 size: 14 residues. CDR1 and CDR2 from the germline V gene are KGHSH and LQKENI. The V and J ends lost 2 bases and 4 bases respectively, with 11 bases between them. Here the CDR3 reads CASSPEDRLETQYF. CDR3 nucleotide sequence: TGTGCCAGCTCACCAGAGGACAGACTAGAGACCCAGTACTTC. Using reference TRBV18 and TRBJ2-5 for the parts outside the CDR3, the full variable domain is NAGVMQNPRHLVRRRGQEARLRCSPMKGHSHVYWYRQLPEEGLKFMVYLQKENIIDESGMPKERFSAEFPKEGPSILRIQQVVRGDSAAYFCASSPEDRLETQYFGPGTRLLVL.

The rearrangement links TRBV7-9 to TRBJ1-2; D gene ambiguous. There are 13 residues in the CDR3. Trimming shortened V by 2 bases and J by 4 bases, and 8 bases separated the two germline ends. Germline lookup yields CDR1 SEHNR and CDR2 FQNEAQ (reference sequence). CDR3 coding DNA: TGTGCCAGCAGCTTACTGGGAGGCTATGGCTACACCTTC. It encodes CASSLLGGYGYTF.

CDR3 protein: CASGRTQGELFF. The CDR3 nucleotides read TGTGCCAGCGGACGGACTCAAGGGGAGCTGTTTTTT. V gene TRBV11-3 combines with J gene TRBJ2-2; tentatively, D is TRBD2 (5 bases). V was shortened by 8 bases and J by 8 bases, with 12 bases between the two germline ends. The CDR3 is 12 residues long. CDR1 and CDR2 (germline): SGHNT, YENEEA.